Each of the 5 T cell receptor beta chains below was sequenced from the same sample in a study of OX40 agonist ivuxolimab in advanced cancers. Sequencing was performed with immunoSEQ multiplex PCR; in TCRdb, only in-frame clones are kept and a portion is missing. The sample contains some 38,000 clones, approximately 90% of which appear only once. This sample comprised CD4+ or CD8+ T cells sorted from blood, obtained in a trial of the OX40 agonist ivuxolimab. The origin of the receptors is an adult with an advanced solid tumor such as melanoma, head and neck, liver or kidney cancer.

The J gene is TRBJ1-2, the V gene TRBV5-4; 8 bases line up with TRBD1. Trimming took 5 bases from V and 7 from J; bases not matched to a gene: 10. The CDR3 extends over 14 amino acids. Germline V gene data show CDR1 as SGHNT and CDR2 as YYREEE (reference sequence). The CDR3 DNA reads TGTGCCAGCAGGGAGGGACAGGATCTGGGTGGCTACACCTTC. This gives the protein CASREGQDLGGYTF. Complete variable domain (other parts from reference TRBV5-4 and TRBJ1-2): ETGVTQSPTHLIKTRGQQVTLRCSSQSGHNTVSWYQQALGQGPQFIFQYYREEENGRGNFPPRFSGLQFPNYSSELNVNALELDDSALYLCASREGQDLGGYTFGSGTRLTVV.

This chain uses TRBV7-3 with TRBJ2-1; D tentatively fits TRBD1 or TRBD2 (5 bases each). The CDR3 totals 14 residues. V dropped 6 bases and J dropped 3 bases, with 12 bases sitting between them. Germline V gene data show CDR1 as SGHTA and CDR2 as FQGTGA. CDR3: CASRSGTHYNEQFF. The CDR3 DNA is TGTGCCAGCAGGTCCGGGACCCACTACAATGAGCAGTTCTTC.

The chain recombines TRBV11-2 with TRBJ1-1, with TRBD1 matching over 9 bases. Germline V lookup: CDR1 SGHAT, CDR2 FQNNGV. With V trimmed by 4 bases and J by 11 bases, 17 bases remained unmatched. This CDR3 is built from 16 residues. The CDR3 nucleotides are TGTGCCAGCAGCTCCCACAGGGGGCGAAAGTTTAATGGGGCTTTCTTT. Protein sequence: CASSSHRGRKFNGAFF.

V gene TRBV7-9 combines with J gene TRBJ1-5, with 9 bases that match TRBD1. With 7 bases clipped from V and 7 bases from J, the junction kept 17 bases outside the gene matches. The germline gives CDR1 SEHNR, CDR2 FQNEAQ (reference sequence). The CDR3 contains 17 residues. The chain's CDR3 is CASTVSIAGQGGQPQHF. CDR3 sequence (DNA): TGTGCCAGCACCGTATCCATTGCGGGACAGGGAGGGCAGCCCCAGCATTTT.

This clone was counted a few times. In DNA, the CDR3 is TGTGCCAGCAGTGTTGAGGCAGGGAACACTGAAGCTTTCTTT. This gives the protein CASSVEAGNTEAFF. This chain connects TRBV2 to TRBJ1-1; no definite D call. CDR1 is SNHLY, CDR2 FYNNEI, per germline. The CDR3 is 14 residues long. Deletions cut 4 bases from V and 1 base from J, with 10 bases between.